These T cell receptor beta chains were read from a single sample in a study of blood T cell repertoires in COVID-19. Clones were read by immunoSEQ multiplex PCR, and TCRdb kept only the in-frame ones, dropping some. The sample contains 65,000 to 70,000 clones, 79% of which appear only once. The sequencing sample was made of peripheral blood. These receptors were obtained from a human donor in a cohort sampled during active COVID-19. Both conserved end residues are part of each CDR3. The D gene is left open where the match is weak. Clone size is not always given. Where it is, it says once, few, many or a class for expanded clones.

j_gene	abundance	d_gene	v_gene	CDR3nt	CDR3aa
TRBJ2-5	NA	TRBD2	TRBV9	TGTGCCAGCAGCGTAGGAACGGGAGGGCCGGGAGAGACCCAGTACTTC	CASSVGTGGPGETQYF
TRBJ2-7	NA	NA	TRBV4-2	TGTGCCAGCAGCCAAGAGGAGGGCCCCTACGAGCAGTACTTC	CASSQEEGPYEQYF
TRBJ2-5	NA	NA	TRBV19	TGTGCCAGTAGTGGACAGTTCCAGACCCAGTACTTC	CASSGQFQTQYF
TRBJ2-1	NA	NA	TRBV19	TGTGCCAGTAACTCTCGGGCAGGGGCGCATATTGAGCAGTTCTTC	CASNSRAGAHIEQFF
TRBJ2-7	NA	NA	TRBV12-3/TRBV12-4	TGTGCCAGCAGTATTGGGGAGGAAGGCGAGCAGTACTTC	CASSIGEEGEQYF
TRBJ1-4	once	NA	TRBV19	TGTGCCAGTAGTCGCATGGGGGCGGTTGACGAAAAACTGTTTTTT	CASSRMGAVDEKLFF
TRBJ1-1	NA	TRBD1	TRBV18	TGTGCCAGCTCACTCGAGGGGACAGGGCGTAGGGCTTTCTTT	CASSLEGTGRRAFF
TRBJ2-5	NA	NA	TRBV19	TGTGCCAGTAGTATGGAGGGAACAGGGGCCGGGCTCGGGACCCAGTACTTC	CASSMEGTGAGLGTQYF
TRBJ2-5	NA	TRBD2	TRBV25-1	TGTGCCAGCAGTGATCCCGGGGGGGGGCCGCGAGAGACCCAGTACTTC	CASSDPGGGPRETQYF
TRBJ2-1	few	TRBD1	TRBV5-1	TGCGCCAGCAGCTTGGTACAGGGGGCGAACAATGAGCAGTTCTTC	CASSLVQGANNEQFF
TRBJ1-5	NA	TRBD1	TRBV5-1	TGCGCCAGCAGCTTGGGACAGGGGGGTCAGCCCCAGCATTTT	CASSLGQGGQPQHF
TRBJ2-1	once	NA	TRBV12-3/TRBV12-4	TGTGCCAGCAGTTTAATATACAATGAGCAGTTCTTC	CASSLIYNEQFF
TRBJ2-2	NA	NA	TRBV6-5	TGTGCCAGCAGTTACTACCCACGAACAGGTGCCGGGGAGCTGTTTTTT	CASSYYPRTGAGELFF
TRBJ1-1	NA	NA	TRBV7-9	TGTGCCAGCAGCTCCTTCACTGAAGCTTTCTTT	CASSSFTEAFF
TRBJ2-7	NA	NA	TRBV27	TGTGCCAGCAGTCCTCTGGGGCGGGCGGGGGAGCAGTACTTC	CASSPLGRAGEQYF
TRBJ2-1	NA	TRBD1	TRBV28	TGTGCCAGCACCCCGACAGGGGGCAATGAGCAGTTCTTC	CASTPTGGNEQFF
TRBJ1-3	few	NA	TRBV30	TGTGCCTGGAGTGCCGGGAACTCTGGAAACACCATATATTTT	CAWSAGNSGNTIYF
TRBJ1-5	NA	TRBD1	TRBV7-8	TGTGCCAGCAGCCCCTTCCGACAGGGTGCTTATAGCAATCAGCCCCAGCATTTT	CASSPFRQGAYSNQPQHF
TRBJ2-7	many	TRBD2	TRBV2	TGTGCCAGCAGTGATGTCGGGGGGTTAACCTACGAGCAGTACTTC	CASSDVGGLTYEQYF
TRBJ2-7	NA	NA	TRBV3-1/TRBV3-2	TGTGCCAGCAGCCAAGGACACCAGGTCAGCTTC	CASSQGHQVSF
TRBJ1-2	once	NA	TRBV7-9	TGTGCCAGCAGCTTAGAGGCCACTAACCCCTATGGCTACACCTTC	CASSLEATNPYGYTF
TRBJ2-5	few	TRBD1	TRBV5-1	TGCGCCAGCAGCGGGGGACAGAGAATCCAAGAGACCCAGTACTTC	CASSGGQRIQETQYF
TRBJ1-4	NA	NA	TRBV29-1	TGCAGCGTGTCCGGGACAATCGGGGAAAAACTGTTTTTT	CSVSGTIGEKLFF
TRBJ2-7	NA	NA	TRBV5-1	TGCGCCAGCAGCTCGAGAATAGGATCGGGCGAGCAGTACTTC	CASSSRIGSGEQYF
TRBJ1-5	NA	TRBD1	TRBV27	TGTGCCAGCACTCCGGGACAGGGTGACAATCAGCCCCAGCATTTT	CASTPGQGDNQPQHF
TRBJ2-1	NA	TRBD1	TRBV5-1	TGCGCCAGCAGCTTACCGGGACAGGTGTACAATGAGCAGTTCTTC	CASSLPGQVYNEQFF
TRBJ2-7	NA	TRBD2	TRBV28	TGTGCCAGCAGTTTGGGGGGGTACTCCTACGAGCAGTACTTC	CASSLGGYSYEQYF
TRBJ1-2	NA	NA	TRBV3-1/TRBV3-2	TGTGCCAGCAGCCAAGGGCAGGGATGGGACTATGGCTACACCTTC	CASSQGQGWDYGYTF
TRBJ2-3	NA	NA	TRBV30	TGTGCCTGGAGTGTAGGGTGGGGGGTTTCAGATACGCAGTATTTT	CAWSVGWGVSDTQYF
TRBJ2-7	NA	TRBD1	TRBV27	TGTGCCAGCAGTTTTTCTCAGGGGGCCGGGGAGCAGTACTTC	CASSFSQGAGEQYF
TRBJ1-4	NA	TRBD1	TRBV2	TGTGCCAGCAACCCCTTCGGGACAGGGGACGAAAAACTGTTTTTT	CASNPFGTGDEKLFF
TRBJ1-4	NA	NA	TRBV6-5	TGTGCCAGCAGTTACTGGGCTGGCGAAAAACTGTTTTTT	CASSYWAGEKLFF
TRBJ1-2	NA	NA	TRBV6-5	TGTGCCAGCAGCATGAGCGGGGACGGCTACACCTTC	CASSMSGDGYTF
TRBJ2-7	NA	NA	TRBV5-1	TGCGCCAGCAGCTTGGAAGGGGCCCACGAGCAGTACTTC	CASSLEGAHEQYF
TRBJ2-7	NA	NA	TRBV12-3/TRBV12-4	TGTGCCAGCAGTTTTATGGCAGGGGCCGAGCAGTACTTC	CASSFMAGAEQYF
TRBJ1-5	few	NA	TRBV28	TGTGCCAGCAAAAAGGCCTTGGAGGGGCAGCCCCAGCATTTT	CASKKALEGQPQHF
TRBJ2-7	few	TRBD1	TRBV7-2	TGTGCCAGCAGCTTTCAAGGGGGCAGGTACGAGCAGTACTTC	CASSFQGGRYEQYF
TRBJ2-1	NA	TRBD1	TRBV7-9	TGTGCCAGCAGCTCGGGACAGGGGTCCTACAATGAGCAGTTCTTC	CASSSGQGSYNEQFF
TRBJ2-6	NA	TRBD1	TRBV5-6	TGTGCCAGCATCCTTAGGGGGGACAGGGTCCCCTCTGGGGCCAACGTCCTGACTTTC	CASILRGDRVPSGANVLTF
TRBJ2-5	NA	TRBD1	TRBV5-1	TGCGCCAGCAGCTTCGGGACAGGGGGCGCAGGGACCCAGTACTTC	CASSFGTGGAGTQYF
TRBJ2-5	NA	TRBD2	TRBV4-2	TGTGCCAGCAGCCAAGGTCAGCGGGGGGACCAAGAGACCCAGTACTTC	CASSQGQRGDQETQYF
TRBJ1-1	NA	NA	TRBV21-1	TGTGCCAGCAGCAAAGGACAGGGGAGATGCGACACTGAAGCTTTCTTT	CASSKGQGRCDTEAFF
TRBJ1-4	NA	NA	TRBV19	TGTGCCAGTACCACAACAGGGTTGTCTAATGAAAAACTGTTTTTT	CASTTTGLSNEKLFF
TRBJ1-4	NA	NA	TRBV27	TGTGCCAGCAGTTTATCGCTGGGCCTAAATGAAAAACTGTTTTTT	CASSLSLGLNEKLFF
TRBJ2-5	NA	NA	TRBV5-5	TGTGCCAGCAGCTTTAAGGGGTTAGAGACCCAGTACTTC	CASSFKGLETQYF
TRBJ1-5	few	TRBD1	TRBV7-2	TGTGCCAGCAGCATGGGACAGTTAATCAAGGAGCCCCAGCATTTT	CASSMGQLIKEPQHF
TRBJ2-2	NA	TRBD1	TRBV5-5	TGTGCCAGCAGCCGGACAGGGTTTTCCGGGGAGCTGTTTTTT	CASSRTGFSGELFF
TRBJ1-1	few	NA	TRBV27	TGTGCCAGCAGTCTAGCCTTGGGAAACGGTGAAGCTTTCTTT	CASSLALGNGEAFF
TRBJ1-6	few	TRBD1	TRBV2	TGTGCCAGCACCGGACAGGGGTTTTTCTCACCCCTCCACTTT	CASTGQGFFSPLHF